These T cell receptor beta chains were read from a single sample in a study of Graves' ophthalmopathy and Graves' hyperthyroidism. Each CDR3 protein gets one entry after TCRdb re-called the multiplex PCR reads with MiXCR. The sample consists of fewer than 600,000 distinct CDR3 sequences, 14% of them appearing once. Sequencing used blood. The origin of the receptors is a woman aged 25 to 39 with Graves' ophthalmopathy. The CDR3 runs from the conserved cysteine through the conserved F or W. D genes are given only for firm matches. For some rows the clone size is stated as once, few or many, or as a class when expanded; others skip it.

clone size | D gene | J gene | V gene | CDR3 DNA | CDR3 protein
many | TRBD1 | TRBJ1-6 | TRBV6-1 | TGTGCCAGCAGCCCAACAGGGGGCGATTCACCCCTCCACTTT | CASSPTGGDSPLHF
many | . | TRBJ1-1 | TRBV6-2/TRBV6-3 | TGTGCCAGCAGTTACCTTCGGGGGGACACTGAAGCTTTCTTT | CASSYLRGDTEAFF
few | TRBD2 | TRBJ2-6 | TRBV5-1 | TGCGCCAGCAGCTTCAGCGGGAGCTCTGGGGCCAACGTCCTGACTTTC | CASSFSGSSGANVLTF
few | . | TRBJ1-1 | TRBV10-3 | TGTGCCATCAGTAGAGAGAACATGAACACTGAAGCTTTCTTT | CAISRENMNTEAFF
many | . | TRBJ1-2 | TRBV14 | TGTGCCAGCAGCCAAGATCAAAGCGGCAATTGGCGTGGCTACACCTTC | CASSQDQSGNWRGYTF
. | . | TRBJ1-2 | TRBV7-2 | TGTGCCAGCAGCTTAGGCCCCTGGGTCGACTATGGCTACACCTTC | CASSLGPWVDYGYTF
many | . | TRBJ1-1 | TRBV11-2 | TGTGCCAGCAGCTTACAGGTTCTGAATTTGGGTACTCGGGGGACTGAAGCTTTCTTT | CASSLQVLNLGTRGTEAFF
many | . | TRBJ1-1 | TRBV29-1 | TGCACCCTCGGAGGCACTGAAGCTTTCTTT | CTLGGTEAFF
many | TRBD2 | TRBJ2-5 | TRBV24-1 | TGTGCCACCAGTACGGTGGGAGGGAGGGGAGAGACCCAGTACTTC | CATSTVGGRGETQYF
. | . | TRBJ1-2 | TRBV6-2/TRBV6-3 | TGTGCCAGCAGTACCCCCCAGGACTATGGCTACACCTTC | CASSTPQDYGYTF
many | TRBD2 | TRBJ2-7 | TRBV5-1 | TGCGCCAGCAGCTTGGTAGGCACTAGCGGGAGAGGGGTCTACGAGCAGTACTTC | CASSLVGTSGRGVYEQYF
. | TRBD1 | TRBJ1-5 | TRBV6-2/TRBV6-3 | TGTGCCAGCGGCGGGACAGGAGGAAGCAATCAGCCCCAGCATTTT | CASGGTGGSNQPQHF
many | . | TRBJ2-7 | TRBV5-1 | TGCGCCAGCAGCGGGGGGACTTTTTACGAGCAGTACTTC | CASSGGTFYEQYF
few | . | TRBJ1-1 | TRBV30 | TGTGCCTGGAGGAGAAATGGGAACACTGAAGCTTTCTTT | CAWRRNGNTEAFF
. | TRBD2 | TRBJ2-5 | TRBV7-3 | TGTGCCAGCAGCTTAGACCAGCGGGGGACTCAAGAGACCCAGTACTTC | CASSLDQRGTQETQYF
. | TRBD2 | TRBJ2-2 | TRBV30 | TGTGCCTGGCGCCGCGCGGGGAGGGACACCGGGGAGCTGTTTTTT | CAWRRAGRDTGELFF
many | TRBD1 | TRBJ1-2 | TRBV12-3/TRBV12-4 | TGTGCCAGCAGTTTAGGGACAGGCTATGGCTACACCTTC | CASSLGTGYGYTF
many | . | TRBJ2-2 | TRBV28 | TGTGCCAGCAGGGTCCAGCGGAACACCGGGGAGCTGTTTTTT | CASRVQRNTGELFF
. | . | TRBJ2-7 | TRBV25-1 | TGTGCCACCCTCCGGGACAACGCCTACGAGCAGTACTTC | CATLRDNAYEQYF
many | . | TRBJ2-7 | TRBV28 | TGTGCCAGCAGTATGGGTTCCTACGAGCAGTACTTC | CASSMGSYEQYF
few | . | TRBJ1-2 | TRBV18 | TGTGCCAGCTCAGACACACCGAACTATGGCTACACCTTC | CASSDTPNYGYTF
many | . | TRBJ1-1 | TRBV25-1 | TGTGCCAGCAGTATGTCACGTAACACTGAAGCTTTCTTT | CASSMSRNTEAFF
. | . | TRBJ1-1 | TRBV29-1 | TGCAGCGCCCTCGGACCTATGAACACTGAAGCTTTCTTT | CSALGPMNTEAFF
. | . | TRBJ2-6 | TRBV19 | TGTGCCAGTAGTAGAGGTAGTAAGAGGTCTGGGGCCAACGTCCTGACTTTC | CASSRGSKRSGANVLTF
few | . | TRBJ2-7 | TRBV30 | TGTGCCTGGAGTGAGGGACTCTCCTACGAGCAGTACTTC | CAWSEGLSYEQYF
many | . | TRBJ1-2 | TRBV20-1 | TGCAGTGCTAATACAGGTTTCTATGGCTACACCTTC | CSANTGFYGYTF
many | . | TRBJ1-6 | TRBV28 | TGTGCCAGCGGCTATTCACCCCTCCACTTT | CASGYSPLHF